The 26 T cell receptor beta chains listed next were all sequenced from one sample in a study of cytomegalovirus exposure and HLA in healthy donors. The study ran its PCR with 60 Vbeta and 13 Jbeta primers. Here immunoSEQ multiplex PCR was the method, and the copy in TCRdb shows in-frame clones only, minus some. Among approximately 85,000 clones, roughly 60% were seen once, and the ten largest hold 4.5% to 7%. The sample was PBMCs. The source is a woman aged 30 to 39 in good health and CMV-seropositive.

This chain connects TRBV2 to TRBJ1-1, with D unresolved. CDR3 size: 14 residues. Trimming removed 7 bases at V and 2 bases at J, with 14 bases between. Germline V lookup: CDR1 SNHLY, CDR2 FYNNEI. The CDR3 reads CASTQTPENTEAFF. The CDR3 DNA sequence: TGTGCCAGCACCCAGACACCGGAAAACACTGAAGCTTTCTTT.

The genes are TRBV6-1 and TRBJ1-5, with TRBD1 matching over 11 bases. The CDR3 runs to 14 residues. Germline loops: CDR1 MNHNS, CDR2 SASEGT. V trimming: 5 bases; J trimming: 5 bases; junction bases outside the gene matches: 2. CDR3 protein: CASSQDRGHQPQHF. The CDR3 DNA reads TGTGCCAGCAGTCAGGACAGGGGGCATCAGCCCCAGCATTTT.

A word on this clone: The sample has other DNA sequences that encode this CDR3 too. V gene TRBV14 combines with J gene TRBJ1-2; possible D gene TRBD1, 6 bases. Trimming left V 7 bases short and J 4 bases short, with 13 bases between. This CDR3 is built from 13 residues. Germline values: CDR1 SGHDN, CDR2 FVKESK. CDR3 DNA sequence: TGTGCCAGCAACCCAACAGGGAGCTATGGCTACACCTTC. Its translation is CASNPTGSYGYTF. The whole variable domain, filled in from reference TRBV14 and TRBJ1-2, reads EAGVTQFPSHSVIEKGQTVTLRCDPISGHDNLYWYRRVMGKEIKFLLHFVKESKQDESGMPNNRFLAERTGGTYSTLKVQPAELEDSGVYFCASNPTGSYGYTFGSGTRLTVV.

The J gene is TRBJ2-5, the V gene TRBV7-9; 12 bases match TRBD1. Looked up from germline, CDR1 is SEHNR and CDR2 is FQNEAQ (reference sequence). The trim removed 6 bases at V and 2 bases at J, leaving 10 bases unmatched. CDR3 size: 17 residues. The CDR3, as DNA: TGTGCCAGCAGGCCCGGGACAGGGGGCGCTTGGCAAGAGACCCAGTACTTC. This gives the protein CASRPGTGGAWQETQYF. Using reference TRBV7-9 and TRBJ2-5 for the parts outside the CDR3, the full variable domain is DTGVSQNPRHKITKRGQNVTFRCDPISEHNRLYWYRQTLGQGPEFLTYFQNEAQLEKSRLLSDRFSAERPKGSFSTLEIQRTEQGDSAMYLCASRPGTGGAWQETQYFGPGTRLLVL.

This clone occurred once. V and J are TRBV19 and TRBJ2-3; possible D gene TRBD2, 5 bases. The CDR3 sequence is 14 residues long. Germline V lookup: CDR1 LNHDA, CDR2 SQIVND (reference sequence). DNA for the CDR3: TGTGCGAGTCGGGCCTCCGGGGACACAGATACGCAGTATTTT. Translation gives CASRASGDTDTQYF.

J is TRBJ2-6 and V is TRBV10-2; TRBD2 matches at 10 bases. After removal of 2 bases from V and 3 bases from J, the junction contained 7 bases not matched to a gene. The CDR3 spans 18 residues. The germline CDR1 and CDR2 sequences are WSHSY and SAAADI. The CDR3 spells CASSEGGGLAIGANVLTF. The CDR3 nucleotides read TGCGCCAGCAGTGAGGGTGGGGGACTAGCGATTGGGGCCAACGTCCTGACTTTC.

This clone showed up just a few times. This chain connects TRBV19 to TRBJ1-4, with 7 positions matching TRBD1. The CDR3 runs to 11 residues. J gave up 8 bases and V 10 bases, and 4 bases lay outside the gene matches. CDR1 and CDR2 from the germline V gene are LNHDA and SQIVND (reference sequence). CDR3 sequence (DNA): TGTGCCACCCAGGACAGGGAAAAACTGTTTTTT. This sequence encodes CATQDREKLFF.

The rearrangement uses TRBV6-5 and TRBJ2-3, with D unresolved. Trimming stripped 0 bases from V and 6 bases from J, with 7 bases between. There are 13 residues in the CDR3. Germline-derived CDR1 and CDR2 are MNHEY and SVGAGI. The CDR3 loop is CASSYSLGDTQYF. CDR3 nucleotides: TGTGCCAGCAGTTACTCCCTGGGCGATACGCAGTATTTT.

The chain recombines TRBV6-1 with TRBJ2-2; TRBD1 matches 8 bases. This CDR3 spans 15 amino acids. Per the germline V gene, CDR1 is MNHNS and CDR2 is SASEGT. Losses at the gene ends were 5 bases for V and 4 bases for J; bases not matched to a gene: 6. CDR3 in DNA: TGTGCCAGCAGTAGTCGACAGGGGAGCACCGGGGAGCTGTTTTTT. Its protein is CASSSRQGSTGELFF.

The CDR3 region is CASSSTTGGYEQYF. The CDR3 DNA reads as TGTGCCAGCAGTTCCACTACAGGGGGCTACGAGCAGTACTTC. The V and J genes are TRBV7-9 and TRBJ2-7, with 8 nucleotides matching TRBD1. CDR1 and CDR2 from the germline V gene are SEHNR and FQNEAQ (reference sequence). After removal of 6 bases from V and 3 bases from J, the junction contained 7 bases not matched to a gene. This CDR3 is built from 14 residues.

This chain's CDR3 is CASSLTGQGANEQFF. CDR3 nucleotides: TGCGCCAGCAGCTTGACTGGACAGGGGGCAAATGAGCAGTTCTTC. The gene calls are TRBV5-1 and TRBJ2-1; the match to TRBD1 covers 11 bases. This CDR3 spans 15 amino acids. Germline values: CDR1 SGHRS, CDR2 YFSETQ. V lost 1 base to trimming and J lost 7 bases; unmatched junction nucleotides: 4. Full variable domain (missing parts from reference TRBV5-1 and TRBJ2-1): KAGVTQTPRYLIKTRGQQVTLSCSPISGHRSVSWYQQTPGQGLQFLFEYFSETQRNKGNFPGRFSGRQFSNSRSEMNVSTLELGDSALYLCASSLTGQGANEQFFGPGTRLTVL.

The chain is built from TRBV4-3 and TRBJ2-1, with 9 nucleotides matching TRBD1. Germline V CDR1 and CDR2: LGHNA, YSLEER. The CDR3 extends over 15 amino acids. Losses at the gene ends were 5 bases for V and 2 bases for J; bases not matched to a gene: 4. The DNA for the CDR3 is TGCGCCAGCAGCGTGGGACAGGGCCCCTACAATGAGCAGTTCTTC. This codes for CASSVGQGPYNEQFF.

This sequence joins TRBV5-5 and TRBJ1-1, with 7 positions matching TRBD1. The CDR3 is made up of 13 amino acids. Germline CDR1 is SGHKS and CDR2 is YYEKEE (reference sequence). Unmatched junction bases numbered 4, after V lost 4 bases and J lost 4 bases. Written as DNA, the CDR3 is TGTGCCAGCAGCGAACAGGGGTCCACTGAAGCTTTCTTT. Translating gives CASSEQGSTEAFF.

Points on this clone: One junction end disagrees with the germline gene, perhaps due to a read error. The chain couples TRBV7-9 to TRBJ1-5; no definite D call. The CDR3 covers 13 residues. In germline, CDR1 is SEHNR, CDR2 FQNEAQ (reference sequence). CDR3 DNA: TGTTCCAGCAGCTTATCGGGTGATCAGCCCCAGCATTTT. Its protein is CSSSLSGDQPQHF.

V and J are TRBV11-3 and TRBJ2-3, with TRBD2 matching 12 bases. The CDR3 has 16 amino acids. In germline, CDR1 is SGHNT, CDR2 YENEEA. J lost 2 bases, V lost 5 bases, and 5 bases had no gene match. The CDR3 sequence: CASSQLAGGSTDTQYF. In nucleotides, the CDR3 is TGTGCCAGCAGCCAACTAGCGGGGGGTTCCACAGATACGCAGTATTTT.

The chain links TRBV30 to TRBJ2-1; D gene ambiguous. This CDR3 has 14 residues. Germline values: CDR1 GTSNPN, CDR2 SVGIG (reference sequence). The V gene lost 4 bases and the J gene lost 7 bases, with 17 bases spanning the gap. CDR3 in DNA: TGTGCCTGGACCCTCGACACCCGTCGGAATGAGCAGTTCTTC. It is translated as CAWTLDTRRNEQFF.

This clone showed up just once. The chain couples TRBV5-1 to TRBJ1-1; the D gene is possibly TRBD1 (5 bases). V was pared by 7 bases and J by 1 base, with 11 bases between. CDR1 SGHRS and CDR2 YFSETQ come from the germline V gene. The CDR3 consists of 13 residues. In DNA form, the CDR3 reads TGCGCCAGCTCTCCAGGGTCGAACACTGAAGCTTTCTTT. It yields the protein CASSPGSNTEAFF.

The CDR3 sequence is CASSDYRGRGYTF. The CDR3 nucleotides are TGTGCCAGCAGTGACTACAGGGGGCGAGGCTACACCTTC. V gene TRBV27 combines with J gene TRBJ1-2; TRBD1 matches 9 bases. Germline values: CDR1 MNHEY, CDR2 SMNVEV (reference sequence). CDR3 size: 13 residues. V was pared by 5 bases and J by 8 bases, with 6 bases of the junction left unmatched.

This clone was recorded a few times. This sequence joins TRBV2 and TRBJ2-5, with 15 bases matching TRBD2. Germline CDR1 is SNHLY and CDR2 is FYNNEI. The CDR3 is 16 amino acids. The junction had 5 bases not matched to a gene; V was cut back by 6 bases and J by 3 bases. This CDR3 reads CASRTRTSGGEETQYF. Written as DNA, the CDR3 is TGTGCCAGCAGAACCAGGACTAGCGGGGGGGAAGAGACCCAGTACTTC. The full variable domain, in which reference TRBV2 and TRBJ2-5 provide the parts outside the CDR3, is EPEVTQTPSHQVTQMGQEVILRCVPISNHLYFYWYRQILGQKVEFLVSFYNNEISEKSEIFDDQFSVERPDGSNFTLKIRSTKLEDSAMYFCASRTRTSGGEETQYFGPGTRLLVL.

The chain has TRBV18 and TRBJ2-1, with 7 bases matching TRBD1. Germline V lookup: CDR1 KGHSH, CDR2 LQKENI. V lost 3 bases and J lost 10; bases outside the gene matches: 12. The CDR3 runs to 15 residues. CDR3 bases: TGTGCCAGCTCACCGGGAGACAGGGCTAGGATGGAGCAGTTCTTC. Residues: CASSPGDRARMEQFF. The full variable domain, in which reference TRBV18 and TRBJ2-1 provide the parts outside the CDR3, is NAGVMQNPRHLVRRRGQEARLRCSPMKGHSHVYWYRQLPEEGLKFMVYLQKENIIDESGMPKERFSAEFPKEGPSILRIQQVVRGDSAAYFCASSPGDRARMEQFFGPGTRLTVL.

The chain carries TRBV6-6 and TRBJ1-1; 7 bases match TRBD1. V shed 5 bases and J 0 bases; nucleotides not matched to a gene: 3. The CDR3 is 14 residues long. Germline V CDR1 and CDR2: MNHNY, SVGAGI (reference sequence). CDR3 DNA sequence: TGTGCCAGCAGTCAGGGACAGCTGAACACTGAAGCTTTCTTT. This codes for CASSQGQLNTEAFF.

This clone turned up a few times. V usage is TRBV5-1 and J usage is TRBJ1-4, with D possibly TRBD1 on 6 matching bases. The CDR3 length is 16 residues. Germline V gene lookup returns CDR1 SGHRS and CDR2 YFSETQ. V was trimmed by 0 bases and J by 4 bases, leaving 13 bases between them. The CDR3 spells CASSLGNPQGNEKLFF. CDR3 in DNA: TGCGCCAGCAGCTTGGGCAATCCACAGGGTAATGAAAAACTGTTTTTT. Combining the CDR3 with reference TRBV5-1 and TRBJ1-4 gives the whole variable domain KAGVTQTPRYLIKTRGQQVTLSCSPISGHRSVSWYQQTPGQGLQFLFEYFSETQRNKGNFPGRFSGRQFSNSRSEMNVSTLELGDSALYLCASSLGNPQGNEKLFFGSGTQLSVL.

V is TRBV6-1 and J is TRBJ2-7; D remains unclear. The V end was cut by 6 bases, the J end by 3 bases, with 9 bases between. This CDR3 spans 12 amino acids. CDR1 is MNHNS, CDR2 SASEGT, per germline. CDR3 coding DNA: TGTGCCAGCAGGACTCTCCGCTACGAGCAGTACTTC. Translated, it gives CASRTLRYEQYF.

The chain uses TRBV6-5 and TRBJ2-7, with TRBD2 as a possible D gene (7 bases). Trimming removed 6 bases at V and 6 bases at J, with 15 bases between. Germline values: CDR1 MNHEY, CDR2 SVGAGI. CDR3 length: 13 amino acids. The CDR3 here is CASRPTGGPEQYF. CDR3 nucleotide sequence: TGTGCCAGCAGGCCCACGGGGGGCCCCGAGCAGTACTTC.

J is TRBJ1-3 and V is TRBV4-1; perhaps TRBD1 as D (5 bases). Trimming stripped 4 bases from V and 4 bases from J, with 14 bases between. The CDR3 is made up of 15 amino acids. CDR1 is MGHRA and CDR2 is YSYEKL in the germline V gene. In nucleotides, the CDR3 is TGCGCCAGCAGCCCAGATGCGACAGCCGGAAACACCATATATTTT. Residues: CASSPDATAGNTIYF.

The rearrangement joins TRBV30 to TRBJ2-7; no reliable D call. CDR1 is GTSNPN and CDR2 is SVGIG in the germline V gene (reference sequence). The V end was cut by 5 bases, the J end by 3 bases, with 8 bases between. The CDR3 runs to 11 residues. CDR3 sequence reads: CAWGLNYEQYF. In nucleotides, the CDR3 is TGTGCCTGGGGCCTTAACTACGAGCAGTACTTC.